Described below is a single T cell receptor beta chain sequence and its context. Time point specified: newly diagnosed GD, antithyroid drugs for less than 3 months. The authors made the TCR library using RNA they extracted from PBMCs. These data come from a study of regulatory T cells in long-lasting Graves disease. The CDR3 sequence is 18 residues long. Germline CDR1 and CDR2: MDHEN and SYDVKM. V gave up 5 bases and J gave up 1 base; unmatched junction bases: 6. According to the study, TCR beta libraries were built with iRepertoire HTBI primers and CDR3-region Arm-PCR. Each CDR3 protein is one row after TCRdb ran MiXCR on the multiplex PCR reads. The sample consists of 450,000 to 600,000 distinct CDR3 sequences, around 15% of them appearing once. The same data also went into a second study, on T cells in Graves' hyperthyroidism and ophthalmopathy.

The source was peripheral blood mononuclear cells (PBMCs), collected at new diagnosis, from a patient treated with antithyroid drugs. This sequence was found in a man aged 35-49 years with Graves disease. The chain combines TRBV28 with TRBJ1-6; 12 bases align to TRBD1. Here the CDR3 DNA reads TGTGCCAGCAGTCCCGGGACAGGGGGCGAGTCCTATAATTCACCCCTCCACTTT. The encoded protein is CASSPGTGGESYNSPLHF.